This T cell receptor beta chain is drawn from a study of cytomegalovirus exposure and HLA in healthy donors (TCRdb year 2017). Background on the whole study: In an earlier analysis of fewer than 750 of the donors, 250 to 350 Gb of sequence data and 120 million or so unique TCR beta sequences from about 190 million T cells were reported. An early release that covered fewer than 800 HLA-typed donors contained about 300 gigabases of sequencing data and tens of millions of unique TCR sequences. Of the 300 to 500 genotyped donors, 80% to 90% were placed in the genetic ancestry cluster associated with self-reported Caucasian donors. The study was designed to test whether signatures of past pathogen exposure could be identified by cataloging public T cell receptors. The study profiled the T cell repertoires of hundreds of subjects by immunosequencing and related them to cytomegalovirus serostatus. Along with the roughly 670-subject first cohort, a separate validation cohort of 120 different subjects was used. High-throughput TCR immunosequencing, statistical association of individual TCRs with disease status, and machine learning were combined to predict cytomegalovirus infection status. In a later analysis, previously published TCR beta repertoires from several hundred donors were re-analyzed and high-resolution HLA genotyping was added so that TCR occurrence patterns could be studied. The later analysis used no new phenotypic data to find candidate immune exposures, relying instead on TCR beta sequences and their occurrence across donors. To decide whether each TCR beta V gene segment behaved as functional or pseudogenic, an earlier analysis of approximately 600 of the donors relied on high-throughput TCR beta sequencing. Alongside the repertoire data, information on donor age, sex, ethnicity and CMV serostatus was compiled. In a later genetic analysis, genome-wide SNP genotypes for about 55% of the 666 donors were used, and that subset was treated as a discovery cohort. All discovery cohort repertoires had been generated on a single sequencing platform. Class I and class II HLA loci were covered by the typing at four-digit resolution. Typing coverage varied by locus: roughly 629-640 donors for A, B, C, DRB1 and DQB1; more than 500 for DQA1; more than 600 for DPA1; roughly 450 for DPB1. Because of strong linkage in the cohort, a few DR-DQ haplotypes were treated as single units for association and clustering. Across about 380 genotyped donors of the cohort, an average of about 200,000 unique TCR beta nucleotide sequences per donor were sequenced, and roughly a sixth of those sequences were non-productive.

The CDR3 spans 14 residues, from the cysteine through the phenylalanine. CDR3 DNA is the only sequence kept; it has 42 bases, read in frame from the first base. The germline V gene provides CDR1 MNHNS and CDR2 SASEGT. A distance of 11 bases separates the germline ends of V and J, which lose 6 bases and 2 bases respectively. Findings and caveats that apply to the study as a whole: In a later analysis, TCR association rates were found to vary across HLA loci, with the most associated TCRs seen for DRB1 alleles and the fewest for HLA-C alleles. Most CMV-associated TCR beta chains appeared to be HLA-restricted in a later analysis, and the HLA associations seemed to be driven largely by CMV exposure. The sequencing pipeline was judged likely to have produced a cluster of highly shared sequence variants as a technical artifact. Across donors, most TCR sequences were observed very rarely, whereas some public TCRs were present in many individuals. Some IMGT-functional V segments, including TRBV6-2 and TRBV6-3, could not be distinguished by the 87-base-pair reads and were therefore excluded. A later genetic analysis reported fewer N-insertions in productive TCRs among donors in an Asian-associated ancestry cluster than the roughly 720-donor mean. At a false discovery rate of 0.05, a later analysis linked 16,951 TCR beta sequences to specific HLA alleles. The earlier analysis of 587 of the donors excluded approximately 15 rarely observed V segments, including chromosome 9 orphons, because counts were too low. Immune exposure information for the cohort was limited to CMV serostatus. In an earlier analysis of about 550 of the donors, most TCR beta V segments were observed in productive rearrangements about 87% or about 30% of the time, broadly matching IMGT annotations. The study listed 164 TCR beta chains as associated with cytomegalovirus. Only TCR beta chains were sequenced in this cohort, and the absence of alpha or paired-chain data limited detectable features. Linkage disequilibrium might explain the correlated functional status among segregating V segments, but an unknown experimental factor could not be excluded. Several of the top co-occurrence clusters appeared to be linked to parvovirus B19, influenza, CMV and Epstein-Barr virus, according to a later analysis. It was suggested by the authors that the approach could potentially be generalized to other disease states and immunological phenotypes. In both the original and validation cohorts, the classifier was reported to diagnose cytomegalovirus status with high specificity and sensitivity. When HLA alleles, especially DR and DQ, strongly co-occurred, attributing TCR associations to individual alleles was difficult. A few of the identified cytomegalovirus-associated TCR beta chains were confirmed in vitro to be specific for cytomegalovirus antigens. Because some donors lacked HLA typing at each locus, the association tests relied only on the typed subset. Presence/absence analyses assumed roughly uniform sequencing depth across donors, an assumption that may not hold. A later analysis found that HLA-associated TCR beta chains were more clonally expanded and had lower generation probabilities than equally common non-associated chains. An association between a missense DCLRE1C variant and V-gene and J-gene trimming of TCR beta chains was found in a later genetic analysis and replicated in an independent cohort. A further reported finding was that TCR beta sequences accurately predicted the HLA-A and HLA-B alleles for most subjects in the first cohort.

Libraries were made using the immunoSEQ multiplex PCR assay. A mixture of 60 forward primers for TCR Vbeta segments and 13 reverse primers for TCR Jbeta segments was used in the multiplex PCR. The CDR3 region of rearranged TCR beta genes was amplified from genomic DNA by a multiplex PCR assay. The Illumina HiSeq System was used to sequence the amplified TCR beta libraries as 87-base-pair reads. On the authors' methods: In a later analysis, 77 million or so unique TCR beta chains were counted across the approximately 670 repertoires, and around 10 million of these chains were shared by at least two donors. Raw reads were error-corrected and collapsed into unique sequences by a nearest-neighbor algorithm in which closely related sequences were merged to remove PCR and sequencing errors. CDR3 sequences were aligned to IMGT reference sequences to assign V, D and J gene segments. Each retained sequence needed at least a six-nucleotide match to both a V gene segment and a J gene segment. A rearrangement was called productive if the CDR3 had no stop codons and remained in frame with V and J, and every other rearrangement was called non-productive. Following IMGT convention, CDR3 was defined as the stretch from the second conserved V-encoded cysteine to the conserved J-encoded phenylalanine. The earlier analysis of about 590 of the donors excluded sequences that lacked an unambiguous match to a single V gene segment. In an earlier analysis of 587 of the donors, V segments were called functional above 56.7% productive rearrangements and were called segregating when the between-donor standard deviation exceeded 5%. To diagnose cytomegalovirus status from the catalog of TCR beta chain sequences, a statistical classification framework was built. In a later analysis, TCR nucleotide sequences were compared against IMGT/GENE-DB human TR gene sequences so that V and J genes could be assigned. The TCRdist pipeline was used in a later analysis to assign CDR3 sequences and most-parsimonious VDJ recombination scenarios. In a later analysis, every TCR beta chain was defined by the combination of its CDR3 amino acid sequence and its V-gene family, and reads without a unique V-gene family were dropped. In a later analysis, approximately 590 highly shared, low-generation-probability nucleotide sequences were removed to address suspected cross-contamination and a sequencing artifact. A later analysis calculated a clonal expansion index for each public chain from normalized within-repertoire ranks of inferred template counts. In a later analysis, generation probabilities were computed using a VDJ recombination model fitted to out-of-frame rearrangements, and the results were checked against IGoR. In a later analysis, hypergeometric tests were used to score TCR-TCR, TCR-HLA and TCR-CMV co-occurrence, with a repertoire-size bias correction applied to TCR pairs. In a later analysis, false discovery rates were estimated by permuting HLA or CMV assignments 20 times. In a later analysis, co-occurring TCRs were grouped with DBSCAN, and TCRdist sequence similarity was added when clustering was performed within HLA-allele-positive subsets. For co-occurrence clustering, repertoires with fewer than 30,000 or more than 120,000 public chains were excluded, along with roughly five repertoires with anomalous nucleotide sharing. TCRdb holds this immuneACCESS table with in-frame rearrangements only. Some clones are missing; in checked studies, unresolved V genes explain under half, and the rest has no known cause. That table supplies the V and J calls and clone size; D and trimming were determined from the DNA. The sample records some 150,000 clones, 60% to 80% of which are singletons. The biggest ten clones account for around 6.7% of the sample.

The cohort was made up of approximately 670 healthy bone marrow donors. At the time of sampling, every cohort member was nominally healthy, though immune exposures that went unrecorded were likely present. The donor tested CMV seropositive and was one of the 289 seropositive cohort members. Each donor provided a peripheral blood sample, and peripheral blood mononuclear cells were used for TCR beta sequencing. The Qiagen DNeasy Blood Extraction Kit was used to extract genomic DNA from the blood cell samples. As concerns this clone: Its antigen remains unidentified. No per-base quality is available; no much larger clone lies one base away.

The chain joins TRBV6-1 to TRBJ1-5, with TRBD1 perhaps the D gene, on 6 matching bases. Sequenced input: PBMCs. The sequence was obtained from a woman in her 40s in good health and CMV-seropositive. The DNA sequence is given as TGTGCCAGCAGGGAATGGACAGGCAATCAGCCCCAGCATTTT. Its product reads: CASREWTGNQPQHF.